A selection of T cell receptor beta chains follows, all from one sample in a study of neurological immune-mediated disorders. A single record per CDR3 protein comes from TCRdb applying MiXCR to the 5' RACE reads. The sample lists about 46,000 distinct CDR3 sequences; around 2.9% were seen once. Source material: PBMCs. These receptors were taken from a woman between 45 and 60 years old with multiple sclerosis. The CDR3 runs from the conserved cysteine through the conserved F or W. The D gene is left open where the match is weak. Clone size is not always given. Where it is, it says once, few, many or a class for expanded clones.

d_call j_call clone_size v_call cdr3_aa cdr3_nt
NA TRBJ1-2 many TRBV14 CASSQDAGSYGYTF TGTGCCAGCAGCCAAGATGCGGGATCCTATGGCTACACCTTC
TRBD2 TRBJ2-4 many TRBV7-6 CASSLSGRDIQYF TGTGCCAGCAGCTTAAGCGGGAGAGACATTCAGTACTTC
NA TRBJ1-1 many TRBV20-1 CSARDRMNTEAFF TGCAGTGCTAGGGACAGAATGAACACTGAAGCTTTCTTT
TRBD1 TRBJ2-2 few TRBV20-1 CSAKQGTNTGELFF TGCAGTGCTAAACAGGGGACGAACACCGGGGAGCTGTTTTTT
NA TRBJ1-2 many TRBV6-1 CASSPRAHGYTF TGTGCCAGCAGTCCTCGGGCCCATGGCTACACCTTC
NA TRBJ2-7 many TRBV10-1 CASRAGTTYEQYF TGCGCCAGCAGGGCGGGAACTACCTACGAGCAGTACTTC
NA TRBJ2-7 many TRBV10-3 CAISVHGEGSYEQYF TGTGCCATCAGTGTACATGGGGAAGGGTCCTACGAGCAGTACTTC
TRBD2 TRBJ2-3 many TRBV20-1 CSARTSRTSTDTQYF TGCAGTGCTAGGACTAGCAGAACTAGCACAGATACGCAGTATTTT
NA TRBJ1-2 NA TRBV5-1 CASSPGVGTGYGYTF TGCGCCAGCAGCCCCGGTGTGGGGACCGGCTATGGCTACACCTTC
TRBD2 TRBJ2-5 many TRBV20-1 CSARSGQLAGGYQETQYF TGCAGTGCTAGATCGGGACAGCTAGCGGGGGGCTACCAAGAGACCCAGTACTTC
NA TRBJ2-5 many TRBV11-2 CASSTTRRFGETQYF TGTGCCAGCAGCACGACCCGGAGGTTCGGGGAGACCCAGTACTTC
NA TRBJ1-2 many TRBV5-5 CASSLAAVGTPEAYGYTF TGTGCCAGCAGCTTGGCGGCAGTTGGAACCCCGGAGGCTTATGGCTACACCTTC
TRBD1 TRBJ2-5 many TRBV20-1 CSAPGQGSSETQYF TGCAGTGCTCCGGGACAGGGATCATCAGAGACCCAGTACTTC
TRBD2 TRBJ2-5 many TRBV3-1 CASSQSATSGAQETQYF TGTGCCAGCAGCCAATCGGCAACTAGCGGGGCTCAAGAGACCCAGTACTTC
TRBD1 TRBJ2-5 many TRBV7-6 CASSLVLFSGGETQYF TGTGCCAGCAGCTTAGTTCTTTTTTCAGGGGGCGAGACCCAGTACTTC
NA TRBJ2-3 NA TRBV28 CASSPLARASGQNTQYF TGTGCCAGCAGTCCTCTTGCCCGGGCCTCGGGGCAGAATACGCAGTATTTT
TRBD1 TRBJ1-2 many TRBV7-2 CASSLVWTGGNYGYTF TGTGCCAGCAGCTTAGTCTGGACAGGGGGCAACTATGGCTACACCTTC
NA TRBJ2-3 many TRBV6-5 CASSGGTDTQYF TGTGCCAGCTCTGGTGGTACAGATACGCAGTATTTT
NA TRBJ2-5 many TRBV5-5 CASSSNRNPGPETQYF TGTGCCAGCAGCTCTAACCGAAATCCCGGCCCCGAGACCCAGTACTTC
NA TRBJ1-6 many TRBV5-1 CASSLGPADNSPLHF TGCGCCAGCAGCTTGGGACCAGCCGATAATTCACCCCTCCACTTT
NA TRBJ2-2 many TRBV5-4 CASSLGLVGTGELFF TGTGCCAGCAGCCTGGGGCTAGTGGGCACCGGGGAGCTGTTTTTT
TRBD1 TRBJ2-3 many TRBV5-1 CASSFMDRSTDTQYF TGCGCCAGCAGCTTCATGGACAGGAGCACAGATACGCAGTATTTT
NA TRBJ1-4 many TRBV20-1 CSARDTGRTTNEKLFF TGCAGTGCTAGAGATACAGGGAGGACAACTAATGAAAAACTGTTTTTT
NA TRBJ1-1 many TRBV29-1 CSADPGGYSNTEAFF TGCAGCGCTGACCCGGGCGGTTATTCGAACACTGAAGCTTTCTTT
TRBD1 TRBJ2-5 many TRBV5-1 CASSSSGQQETQYF TGCGCCAGCAGCTCCTCGGGACAGCAAGAGACCCAGTACTTC
NA TRBJ2-5 many TRBV5-1 CASSVIRVGETQYF TGCGCCAGCAGCGTGATCAGGGTAGGCGAGACCCAGTACTTC
NA TRBJ2-1 many TRBV7-7 CASSLDPGVDEQFF TGTGCTAGCAGCTTAGATCCGGGAGTCGATGAGCAGTTCTTC
NA TRBJ2-1 many TRBV5-1 CASSLGSAPLVNEQFF TGCGCCAGCAGCTTGGGGAGCGCCCCGCTGGTCAATGAGCAGTTCTTC
NA TRBJ1-6 many TRBV5-1 CASSNGRANSPLHF TGCGCCAGCAGCAACGGTAGGGCAAATTCACCCCTCCACTTT
NA TRBJ2-3 many TRBV11-2 CASSPSRATDTQYF TGTGCCAGCAGCCCCAGCAGGGCCACAGATACGCAGTATTTT
NA TRBJ2-2 NA TRBV6-5 CASSRGAWELFF TGTGCCAGCAGTCGGGGGGCCTGGGAGCTGTTTTTT
TRBD1 TRBJ1-3 many TRBV9 CASSARDRIIGNTIYF TGTGCCAGCAGCGCAAGGGACAGGATAATTGGAAACACCATATATTTT
NA TRBJ2-1 many TRBV7-2 CASSLAGGAVGFEQFF TGTGCCAGCAGCTTAGCTGGCGGGGCGGTGGGGTTTGAGCAGTTCTTC
TRBD2 TRBJ2-1 many TRBV7-2 CASSSMPGTSGGPEQFF TGTGCCAGCAGCTCTATGCCCGGGACTAGCGGGGGACCCGAGCAGTTCTTC
TRBD2 TRBJ2-3 many TRBV5-1 CASSQVAGGITDTQYF TGCGCCAGCAGCCAAGTAGCGGGAGGGATCACAGATACGCAGTATTTT
TRBD1 TRBJ2-5 many TRBV29-1 CSVDGDSPETQYF TGCAGCGTTGACGGGGACAGTCCAGAGACCCAGTACTTC
NA TRBJ2-1 many TRBV5-1 CASSLGGTDNEQFF TGCGCCAGCAGCTTAGGGGGGACAGACAATGAGCAGTTCTTC
TRBD2 TRBJ2-3 many TRBV20-1 CSAGGGGTDTQYF TGCAGTGCTGGTGGGGGGGGCACAGATACGCAGTATTTT
TRBD1 TRBJ2-5 many TRBV5-1 CASSLDGTVEETQYF TGCGCCAGCAGCTTGGACGGGACAGTTGAAGAGACCCAGTACTTC
NA TRBJ2-2 many TRBV29-1 CSVERAGELFF TGCAGCGTTGAACGGGCCGGGGAGCTGTTTTTT